The rows below give T cell receptor beta chains drawn from one sample of a study of molecular identifiers for immune sequencing clone quantification. MiXCR was run by TCRdb on the PCR reads, yielding one entry per CDR3 protein. The sample contains about 320,000 distinct CDR3 sequences, around a fifth of which appear only once. Sequenced sample: naive CD8+ T cells from blood, with Jurkat cell RNA spiked in. The receptors were gathered from a human donor in good health. Some libraries in this study had Jurkat cell RNA spiked in. CDR3s include the opening cysteine and the closing phenylalanine or tryptophan. A D gene is named only where the DNA matches it firmly. Size tells how often a clone was seen (once, few, many) or the class of an expanded clone, and some rows leave it out.

CASSSGSSTDTQYF	TGTGCCAGCAGCTCGGGGTCCAGCACAGATACGCAGTATTTT	TRBV11-3	many	-	TRBJ2-3
CSVESRLNYGYTF	TGCAGCGTTGAATCACGGCTGAACTATGGCTACACCTTC	TRBV29-1	few	-	TRBJ1-2
CASSIGFGFNEQFF	TGTGCCAGTAGTATAGGGTTTGGGTTCAATGAGCAGTTCTTC	TRBV19	many	-	TRBJ2-1
CASSFGPNTGELFF	TGCGCCAGCTCCTTTGGGCCTAACACCGGGGAGCTGTTTTTT	TRBV4-3	many	-	TRBJ2-2
CASSPTYQDDRAPFDTQYF	TGTGCCAGCTCACCCACCTACCAAGACGACAGGGCTCCGTTCGATACGCAGTATTTT	TRBV18	-	TRBD1	TRBJ2-3
CASSLGLAGVNEQFF	TGTGCTAGCAGCTTGGGACTAGCGGGAGTAAATGAGCAGTTCTTC	TRBV7-7	few	TRBD2	TRBJ2-1
CASSLIRQGPYEQYF	TGTGCCAGCAGCTTAATTCGGCAGGGCCCCTACGAGCAGTACTTC	TRBV7-9	many	-	TRBJ2-7
CSVGVWESATGELFF	TGCAGCGTTGGAGTTTGGGAATCGGCCACCGGGGAGCTGTTTTTT	TRBV29-1	many	-	TRBJ2-2
CASSPLDRGRLETQYF	TGTGCCAGCAGCCCACTCGACAGGGGGCGCCTAGAGACCCAGTACTTC	TRBV7-9	-	TRBD1	TRBJ2-5
CSVAIIPKTDQHQETQYF	TGCAGCGTTGCGATTATACCCAAGACGGATCAGCACCAAGAGACTCAGTACTTC	TRBV29-1	-	-	TRBJ2-5
CASRHNRGRGEKLFF	TGCGCCAGCAGACACAACAGGGGCCGGGGTGAAAAACTGTTTTTT	TRBV4-3	many	TRBD1	TRBJ1-4
CSVVDTFGFVNTEAFF	TGCAGCGTTGTGGACACGTTTGGTTTTGTTAACACTGAAGCTTTCTTT	TRBV29-1	many	-	TRBJ1-1
CASSDPQEDNEQFF	TGTGCCAGCAGTGATCCCCAAGAAGACAATGAGCAGTTCTTC	TRBV2	once	-	TRBJ2-1
CASSNAGWGTGELFF	TGTGCCAGCAGTAACGCGGGCTGGGGGACCGGGGAGCTGTTTTTT	TRBV12-3/TRBV12-4	many	-	TRBJ2-2
CASSPFGGVSNQPQHF	TGTGCCAGCAGCCCCTTCGGAGGGGTAAGCAATCAGCCCCAGCATTTT	TRBV7-9	-	-	TRBJ1-5
CASSPPGTSSYNEQFF	TGTGCCAGCTCACCACCGGGGACTAGCTCCTACAATGAGCAGTTCTTC	TRBV18	few	TRBD2	TRBJ2-1
CASSGSSADTQYF	TGTGCCAGCAGCGGTAGTTCCGCGGATACGCAGTATTTT	TRBV9	many	-	TRBJ2-3
CATSREGVPDTQYF	TGTGCCACCAGCAGAGAGGGAGTCCCAGATACGCAGTATTTT	TRBV15	many	-	TRBJ2-3
CASSRTGDTQYF	TGTGCCAGCAGCAGGACTGGGGATACGCAGTATTTT	TRBV13	many	-	TRBJ2-3
CASTPGQGVGYGYTF	TGTGCCAGCACACCAGGGCAGGGGGTAGGCTATGGCTACACCTTC	TRBV27	-	TRBD1	TRBJ1-2
CSAAQETQYF	TGCAGTGCTGCACAAGAGACCCAGTACTTC	TRBV20-1	many	-	TRBJ2-5
CASSHTAREAFF	TGCGCCAGCAGCCACACAGCCCGTGAAGCTTTCTTT	TRBV4-1	-	-	TRBJ1-1
CASSQEAIFGPSSYNEQFF	TGCGCCAGCAGCCAAGAGGCCATTTTTGGTCCGAGCTCCTACAATGAGCAGTTCTTC	TRBV4-1	few	-	TRBJ2-1
CASSFRSDSEAFF	TGTGCCAGCAGTTTTCGTTCTGATTCGGAAGCTTTCTTT	TRBV28	many	-	TRBJ1-1